The 15 T cell receptor beta chains listed next were all sequenced from one sample in a study of CD8+ T cells in alopecia areata. Treatment here: oral pan-JAK inhibitor, 5-10 mg twice daily. Sequencing relied on a cDNA template that was reverse transcribed from extracted RNA. The data were produced by immunoSEQ multiplex PCR, yet TCRdb's version contains in-frame clones alone and is incomplete. The sample holds roughly 190,000 clones; 60% are singletons and the top ten take over 1%. The sequencing used CD4+ T cells sorted from blood, collected at week 24, from a patient treated with tofacitinib. These receptors were obtained from a human donor with alopecia areata.

The V call is TRBV2, the J call TRBJ1-5; 7 nucleotides match TRBD1. Germline CDR1 reads SNHLY; CDR2 reads FYNNEI. The CDR3 sequence is 15 residues long. The trim removed 5 bases at V and 4 bases at J, leaving 8 bases unmatched. CDR3 residues: CASSTAGQLNQPQHF. CDR3 in DNA: TGTGCCAGCAGTACCGCGGGACAGTTGAATCAGCCCCAGCATTTT.

This chain uses TRBV18 with TRBJ1-1; a possible D gene is TRBD1 (5 bases). The germline V gene encodes CDR1 KGHSH and CDR2 LQKENI. The CDR3 has 12 residues. Trimming removed 6 bases at V and 9 bases at J, with 14 bases between. This chain's CDR3 is CASSPDRYKAFF. CDR3 sequence (DNA): TGTGCCAGCTCCCCCGACAGATATAAAGCTTTCTTT.

V usage is TRBV7-7 and J usage is TRBJ2-1; perhaps D is TRBD1 or TRBD2 (6 bases each). The length of the CDR3 is 15 residues. Trimming pared 4 bases from V and 7 bases from J, leaving 17 bases between. The germline V gene encodes CDR1 SSHAT and CDR2 FNYEAQ (reference sequence). As DNA, the CDR3 is TGTGCCAGCAGCTCAGGGGTGGAGGGGAAGAATGAGCAGTTCTTC. It codes for CASSSGVEGKNEQFF.

The V and J genes are TRBV6-6 and TRBJ2-3; D uncertain. Germline loops: CDR1 MNHNY, CDR2 SVGAGI (reference sequence). The CDR3 spans 12 residues. Trimming pared 6 bases from V and 6 bases from J, leaving 10 bases between. The CDR3 is CASSYQSDTQYF. The CDR3, as DNA: TGTGCCAGCAGCTATCAATCGGATACGCAGTATTTT.

The gene calls are TRBV23-1 and TRBJ1-2, with D possibly matching TRBD1 (5 bases). TRBV23-1 is an open reading frame, and its role is uncertain. Trimming stripped 4 bases from V and 2 bases from J, with 14 bases between. The CDR3 consists of 15 residues. Here the CDR3 DNA reads TGCGCCAGCAGTCCACGGGGAAGGGGAAACTATGGCTACACCTTC. It is translated as CASSPRGRGNYGYTF.

This clone occurred a few times. The DNA for the CDR3 is TGTGCCAGCAGCCAAGATTCAGATACGCAGTATTTT. The encoded protein is CASSQDSDTQYF. The chain joins TRBV14 to TRBJ2-3; D is unresolved. V was clipped by 0 bases and J by 4 bases, with 2 bases between them. This CDR3 is 12 amino acids long. CDR1 is SGHDN, CDR2 FVKESK, per germline. Combining the CDR3 with reference TRBV14 and TRBJ2-3 gives the whole variable domain EAGVTQFPSHSVIEKGQTVTLRCDPISGHDNLYWYRRVMGKEIKFLLHFVKESKQDESGMPNNRFLAERTGGTYSTLKVQPAELEDSGVYFCASSQDSDTQYFGPGTRLTVL.

In the case of this clone: Other DNA sequences in this sample translate to the same CDR3. V and J are TRBV27 and TRBJ1-1, with D tentatively TRBD1 (5 bases). The germline CDR1 and CDR2 sequences are MNHEY and SMNVEV (reference sequence). V was pared by 0 bases and J by 4 bases, with 6 bases between. This CDR3 has 13 residues. CDR3: CASSLSRGTEAFF. In DNA form, the CDR3 reads TGTGCCAGCAGTTTATCAAGGGGCACTGAAGCTTTCTTT.

This clone turned up a few times. The chain combines TRBV12-5 with TRBJ2-3; a weak D match, TRBD1 (6 bases). CDR1 and CDR2 from the germline V gene are LGHNT and FRNRAP. CDR3 length: 12 residues. Trimming removed 2 bases from V and 6 bases from J, with 6 bases in between. The CDR3 spells CASGLRGDTQYF. DNA of the CDR3: TGTGCTAGTGGTTTGAGGGGGGATACGCAGTATTTT.

The CDR3 protein is CASSRGIDRGEQYF. DNA of the CDR3: TGTGCCAGCAGCAGGGGGATAGACAGGGGCGAGCAGTACTTC. This rearrangement joins TRBV9 to TRBJ2-7, with TRBD1 matching over 8 bases. Unmatched junction bases numbered 9, after V lost 4 bases and J lost 6 bases. CDR3 size: 14 residues. CDR1 and CDR2 (germline): SGDLS, YYNGEE.

Only one count was recorded for this clone. The rearrangement joins TRBV4-3 to TRBJ1-2; D may be TRBD1 (5 bases). This CDR3 region has 15 residues. The germline CDR1 and CDR2 sequences are LGHNA and YSLEER. V dropped 0 bases and J dropped 4 bases, with 12 bases sitting between them. The CDR3 coding sequence is TGCGCCAGCAGCCAAGAGTCGGCCAGGGCCTATGGCTACACCTTC. Translated: CASSQESARAYGYTF.

The chain uses TRBV14 and TRBJ1-1; no clear D gene. The CDR3 loop spans 13 amino acids. Trimming removed 0 bases from V and 11 bases from J, with 13 bases in between. Germline assignment: CDR1 SGHDN and CDR2 FVKESK. The CDR3 reads CASSQDLGRRAFF. CDR3 DNA: TGTGCCAGCAGCCAAGATCTTGGGCGGAGGGCTTTCTTT.

Concerning this clone: Other DNA sequences of this sample code for an identical CDR3. V is TRBV30 and J is TRBJ1-2; D is unresolved. The CDR3 runs 13 residues. Looked up from germline, CDR1 is GTSNPN and CDR2 is SVGIG (reference sequence). Trimming removed 0 bases from V and 5 bases from J, with 10 bases in between. The DNA for the CDR3 is TGTGCCTGGAGTGTCCTCGTAGGGTATGGCTACACCTTC. Translation: CAWSVLVGYGYTF.

The CDR3 DNA follows: TGTGCCAGCAGTTTACTAGGCAATGAGCAGTTCTTC. Amino acid sequence: CASSLLGNEQFF. The chain combines TRBV27 with TRBJ2-1; D remains ambiguous. The V end lost 2 bases, the J end lost 6 bases, and 5 bases lay between the germline ends. The CDR3 has 12 residues. The V gene's germline CDR1 is MNHEY and CDR2 SMNVEV (reference sequence).

This clone was counted a few times. This chain connects TRBV10-3 to TRBJ1-2, with D uncertain. Germline CDR1 and CDR2: ENHRY and SYGVKD. This CDR3 contains 14 residues. Trimming took 2 bases from V and 8 from J, leaving 15 bases between them. Here the CDR3 DNA reads TGTGCCATCAGTGAGGCACCCGAAAGAGGAGGCTACACCTTC. This sequence encodes CAISEAPERGGYTF.

This rearrangement joins TRBV11-2 to TRBJ2-2; 9 nucleotides line up with TRBD1. This CDR3 is 15 amino acids long. Germline lookup yields CDR1 SGHAT and CDR2 FQNNGV. V shed 3 bases and J 5 bases; nucleotides not matched to a gene: 4. CDR3 amino acids: CASSFGTGRTGELFF. The CDR3, as DNA: TGTGCCAGCAGCTTTGGGACAGGGCGTACCGGGGAGCTGTTTTTT.